Shown below are 23 T cell receptor beta chains from a single sample sequenced in a study of control samples from healthy donors and cancer patients. Assay used: immunoSEQ multiplex PCR; TCRdb lists only in-frame clones, some missing. Among about 190,000 clones listed, 90% to 95% were seen once. Sequencing was performed on blood. Receptors originate from a man aged 25-40 years in good health.

This clone was counted between two and nine times. V and J are TRBV6-4 and TRBJ1-2; possible D gene TRBD1, 6 bases. The length of the CDR3 is 16 residues. Germline CDR1 reads MRHNA; CDR2 reads SNTAGT. Deletions cut 0 bases from V and 1 base from J, with 12 bases between. CDR3 DNA sequence: TGTGCCAGCAGTGACTCTAATAAGGGGGTTAACTATGGCTACACCTTC. Its protein is CASSDSNKGVNYGYTF.

The V gene is TRBV10-1, the J gene TRBJ2-6; D ambiguous. Trimming stripped 1 base from V and 0 bases from J, with 7 bases between. The germline V gene has CDR1 WNHNN and CDR2 SYGVQD (reference sequence). This CDR3 comprises 16 residues. The DNA of the CDR3 is TGCGCCAGCAGTGAGTGGTTCCCCTCTGGGGCCAACGTCCTGACTTTC. Residues: CASSEWFPSGANVLTF.

The V call is TRBV19, the J call TRBJ1-2; TRBD1 matches 9 bases. J lost 2 bases, V lost 0 bases, and 4 bases had no gene match. The CDR3 sequence is 16 residues long. The germline gives CDR1 LNHDA, CDR2 SQIVND (reference sequence). The CDR3 spells CASSIDFGQGNYGYTF. The CDR3 region has the DNA TGTGCCAGTAGTATAGATTTCGGACAGGGGAACTATGGCTACACCTTC.

The chain is built from TRBV24-1 and TRBJ1-2, with unresolved D. Trimming took off 1 base at V and 8 bases at J, with 7 bases between the two ends. The CDR3 extends over 12 amino acids. Looked up from germline, CDR1 is KGHDR and CDR2 is SFDVKD. CDR3 in amino acids: CATSDFDTGYTF. CDR3 in DNA: TGTGCCACCAGTGATTTTGACACAGGCTACACCTTC.

The J gene is TRBJ1-3, the V gene TRBV5-1; D is ambiguous. Germline V lookup: CDR1 SGHRS, CDR2 YFSETQ. The CDR3 is 15 residues long. V was shortened by 4 bases and J by 0 bases, with 11 bases between the two germline ends. The CDR3 bases are TGCGCCAGCAGCCTACCCGGGCGCTCTGGAAACACCATATATTTT. This encodes CASSLPGRSGNTIYF.

The V gene is TRBV5-4, the J gene TRBJ1-6, with 9 bases identical to TRBD1. There are 15 residues in the CDR3. The V gene's germline CDR1 is SGHNT and CDR2 YYREEE (reference sequence). V was clipped by 5 bases and J by 10 bases; unmatched bases: 10. CDR3 nucleotide sequence: TGTGCCAGCAGTATACAGGGGGCGCAGTTCTCACCCCTCCACTTT. This encodes CASSIQGAQFSPLHF.

V gene TRBV28 combines with J gene TRBJ1-5, with unresolved D. V gave up 2 bases and J gave up 7 bases, with 9 bases separating them. Germline loops: CDR1 MDHEN, CDR2 SYDVKM. The CDR3 has 13 amino acids. The CDR3 loop reads CASSLVRSQPQHF. As DNA, the CDR3 is TGTGCCAGCAGTTTAGTTAGGAGCCAGCCCCAGCATTTT.

CDR3 sequence reads: CASSNTGELFF. CDR3 nucleotide sequence: TGTGCCAGCAGTAACACCGGGGAGCTGTTTTTT. V gene TRBV6-5 combines with J gene TRBJ2-2, with D hard to call. The CDR3 extends over 11 amino acids. CDR1 is MNHEY, CDR2 SVGAGI, per germline. V dropped 5 bases and J dropped 2 bases, with 0 bases sitting between them.

This clone was found a few times. This chain connects TRBV11-3 to TRBJ1-5; D is unresolved. This CDR3 has 16 residues. Trimming took 8 bases from V and 0 from J, leaving 17 bases between them. CDR1 SGHNT and CDR2 YENEEA come from the germline V gene. The CDR3 spells CASPDKRDHSNQPQHF. The CDR3 coding sequence is TGTGCCAGCCCCGATAAGAGGGATCATAGCAATCAGCCCCAGCATTTT.

As DNA, the CDR3 is TGTGCCAGCTCTTTACAGGCCTTTGGAGGAACTAATGAAAAACTGTTTTTT. It specifies CASSLQAFGGTNEKLFF. V usage is TRBV18 and J usage is TRBJ1-4, with D tentatively TRBD1 (5 bases). This CDR3 has 17 residues. Germline V lookup: CDR1 KGHSH, CDR2 LQKENI. With 6 bases removed from V and 1 base from J, the gap between germline ends came to 18 bases. The variable domain in full, completed from reference TRBV18 and TRBJ1-4, reads NAGVMQNPRHLVRRRGQEARLRCSPMKGHSHVYWYRQLPEEGLKFMVYLQKENIIDESGMPKERFSAEFPKEGPSILRIQQVVRGDSAAYFCASSLQAFGGTNEKLFFGSGTQLSVL.

The V call is TRBV19, the J call TRBJ2-5; 8 bases fit TRBD2. Per the germline V gene, CDR1 is LNHDA and CDR2 is SQIVND (reference sequence). Trimming at V came to 3 bases and at J to 1 base, leaving 7 bases not matched to a gene. The CDR3 is 16 amino acids. As DNA, the CDR3 is TGTGCCAGTAGTATTGGCGGGGGGCGCGTCCAAGAGACCCAGTACTTC. It translates to CASSIGGGRVQETQYF.

Comment on this clone: The same CDR3 is also encoded by other DNA sequences in this sample. V and J are TRBV4-1 and TRBJ2-7; no reliable D call. Germline CDR1 reads MGHRA; CDR2 reads YSYEKL. The CDR3 extends over 14 amino acids. V gave up 0 bases and J gave up 3 bases, with 9 bases separating them. In nucleotides, the CDR3 is TGCGCCAGCAGCCAAGATCTCGGCAGCTACGAGCAGTACTTC. Translating gives CASSQDLGSYEQYF.

This chain connects TRBV20-1 to TRBJ2-7, with D unclear. Trimming pared 3 bases from V and 3 bases from J, leaving 6 bases between. The germline V gene encodes CDR1 DFQATT and CDR2 SNEGSKA (reference sequence). The CDR3 runs 11 residues. The CDR3 spells CSASSRYEQYF. CDR3 DNA: TGCAGTGCTAGCTCTCGCTACGAGCAGTACTTC.

This clone was observed a few times. This chain joins TRBV5-8 and TRBJ1-4; 11 bases align to TRBD1. The CDR3 has 17 residues. Germline CDR1 and CDR2: SGHTS and YDEGEE. J gave up 7 bases and V 4 bases, and 12 bases lay outside the gene matches. For the CDR3, the DNA is TGTGCCAGCAGCGCCACGGACAGGGGGCTTGGTCGTGAAAAACTGTTTTTT. Translating gives CASSATDRGLGREKLFF.

The chain links TRBV11-2 to TRBJ2-7; D unresolved. With 5 bases removed from V and 5 bases from J, the gap between germline ends came to 10 bases. In germline, CDR1 is SGHAT, CDR2 FQNNGV. The CDR3 totals 12 residues. The CDR3 DNA reads as TGTGCCAGCAGCCCGACTGGGCACGAGCAGTACTTC. Residues: CASSPTGHEQYF.

The genes are TRBV6-5 and TRBJ1-2; D gene unclear. The V gene's germline CDR1 is MNHEY and CDR2 SVGAGI. Trimming removed 0 bases from V and 5 bases from J, with 13 bases in between. CDR3 length: 15 residues. The CDR3 coding sequence is TGTGCCAGCAGTTACTCATACGGCAGAAATTATGGCTACACCTTC. Amino acids: CASSYSYGRNYGYTF.

This rearrangement joins TRBV5-5 to TRBJ2-7, with 9 bases matching TRBD1. The trim removed 1 base at V and 3 bases at J, leaving 5 bases unmatched. This CDR3 comprises 15 residues. From germline, CDR1 is SGHKS and CDR2 YYEKEE (reference sequence). This CDR3 is CASSLYGTGNYEQYF. For the CDR3, the DNA is TGTGCCAGCAGCTTGTATGGGACAGGGAACTACGAGCAGTACTTC. Full variable domain (rest looked up from reference TRBV5-5 and TRBJ2-7): DAGVTQSPTHLIKTRGQQVTLRCSPISGHKSVSWYQQVLGQGPQFIFQYYEKEERGRGNFPDRFSARQFPNYSSELNVNALLLGDSALYLCASSLYGTGNYEQYFGPGTRLTVT.

The chain combines TRBV9 with TRBJ2-1, with 10 nucleotides matching TRBD2. The CDR3 totals 16 residues. Germline V gene sequence: CDR1 SGDLS, CDR2 YYNGEE. J gave up 3 bases and V 4 bases, and 7 bases lay outside the gene matches. CDR3 residues: CASSPRAGGGYNEQFF. The CDR3 DNA follows: TGTGCCAGCAGCCCCCGAGCGGGGGGGGGCTACAATGAGCAGTTCTTC.

The chain is built from TRBV5-4 and TRBJ1-2; 7 bases fit TRBD1. Trimming cost V 1 base and J 5 bases; bases outside gene matches: 2. CDR1 is SGHNT, CDR2 YYREEE, per germline (reference sequence). This CDR3 region has 13 residues. The CDR3 DNA sequence: TGTGCCAGCAGCTTGAACAGGGGTTATGGCTACACCTTC. This sequence encodes CASSLNRGYGYTF.

The V and J genes are TRBV6-2 or TRBV6-3 and TRBJ1-4; D is unclear. This CDR3 contains 14 residues. V dropped 4 bases and J dropped 4 bases, with 10 bases sitting between them. Germline V gives CDR1 MNHEY, CDR2 SVGEGT. DNA of the CDR3: TGTGCCAGCAGTTCTGGCGGGAATAATGAAAAACTGTTTTTT. Its protein product is CASSSGGNNEKLFF.

CDR3 amino acids: CASSLTGLLTGGYTF. The DNA of the CDR3 is TGTGCCAGCAGCCTGACAGGCTTACTAACTGGTGGCTACACCTTC. The V call is TRBV5-4, the J call TRBJ1-2; maybe TRBD1 (6 bases). The V end lost 4 bases, the J end lost 7 bases, and 20 bases lay between the germline ends. Looked up from germline, CDR1 is SGHNT and CDR2 is YYREEE (reference sequence). There are 15 residues in the CDR3.

The chain is built from TRBV29-1 and TRBJ1-4; D gene ambiguous. The CDR3 loop spans 14 amino acids. V lost 2 bases and J 0 bases, leaving 7 bases between the germline ends. The V gene's germline CDR1 is SQVTM and CDR2 ANQGSEA. The CDR3 DNA reads as TGCAGCGTTGAATTGACGGCAACTAATGAAAAACTGTTTTTT. Its translation is CSVELTATNEKLFF.

The chain carries TRBV27 and TRBJ1-3; D not resolved. The length of the CDR3 is 14 residues. V was shortened by 4 bases and J by 0 bases, with 7 bases between the two germline ends. Germline-derived CDR1 and CDR2 are MNHEY and SMNVEV (reference sequence). The CDR3 nucleotides read TGTGCCAGCAGTTCCCTCGACTCTGGAAACACCATATATTTT. As protein: CASSSLDSGNTIYF.